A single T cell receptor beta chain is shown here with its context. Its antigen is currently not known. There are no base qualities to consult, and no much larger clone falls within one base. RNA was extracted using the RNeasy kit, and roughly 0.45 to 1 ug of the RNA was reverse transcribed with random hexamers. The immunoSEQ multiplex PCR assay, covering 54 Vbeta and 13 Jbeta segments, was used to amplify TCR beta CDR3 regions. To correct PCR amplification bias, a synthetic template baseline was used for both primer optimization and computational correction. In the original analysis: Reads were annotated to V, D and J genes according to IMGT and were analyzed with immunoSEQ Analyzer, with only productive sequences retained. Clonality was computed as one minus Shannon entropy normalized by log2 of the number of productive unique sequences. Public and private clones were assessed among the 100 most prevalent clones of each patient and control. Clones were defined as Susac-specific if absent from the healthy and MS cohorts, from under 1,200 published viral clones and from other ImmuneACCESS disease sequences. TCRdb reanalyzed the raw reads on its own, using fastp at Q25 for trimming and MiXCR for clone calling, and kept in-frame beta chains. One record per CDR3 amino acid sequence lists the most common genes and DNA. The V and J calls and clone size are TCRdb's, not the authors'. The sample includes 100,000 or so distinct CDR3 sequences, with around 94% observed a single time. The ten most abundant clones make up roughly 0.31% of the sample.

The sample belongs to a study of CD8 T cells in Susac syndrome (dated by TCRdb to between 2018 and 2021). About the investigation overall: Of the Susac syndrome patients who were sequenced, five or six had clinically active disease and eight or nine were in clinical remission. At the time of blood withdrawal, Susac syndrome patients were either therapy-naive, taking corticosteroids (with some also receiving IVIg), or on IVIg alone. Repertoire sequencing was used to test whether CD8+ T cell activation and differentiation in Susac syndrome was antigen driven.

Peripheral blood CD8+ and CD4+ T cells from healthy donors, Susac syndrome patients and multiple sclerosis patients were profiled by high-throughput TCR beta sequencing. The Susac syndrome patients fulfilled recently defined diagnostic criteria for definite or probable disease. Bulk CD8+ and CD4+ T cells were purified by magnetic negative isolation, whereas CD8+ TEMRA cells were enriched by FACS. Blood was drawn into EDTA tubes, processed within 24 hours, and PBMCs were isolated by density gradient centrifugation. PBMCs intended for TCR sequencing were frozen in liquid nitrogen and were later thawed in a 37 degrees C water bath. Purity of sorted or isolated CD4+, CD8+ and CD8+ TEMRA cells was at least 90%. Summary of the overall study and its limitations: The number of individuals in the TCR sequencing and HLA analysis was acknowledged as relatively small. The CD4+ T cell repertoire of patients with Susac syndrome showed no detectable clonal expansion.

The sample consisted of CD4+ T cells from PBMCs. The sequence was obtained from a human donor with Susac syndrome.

The CDR3 region has the sequence CATSRQNPGRRETQYF. The DNA reads as follows: TGTGCCACCAGCAGACAAAATCCGGGACGCCGGGAGACCCAGTACTTC. The chain links TRBV15 with TRBJ2-5; the D segment might be TRBD1 or TRBD2, since each matches 5 bases. The germline V gene (reference sequence) specifies LNHNV as CDR1 and YYDKDF as CDR2. V was cut back by 2 bases and J by 5 bases, leaving a gap of 18 bases between them. Counted from cysteine to phenylalanine, this CDR3 has 16 amino acids. This entry keeps only the CDR3 DNA: 48 bases, framed from base 1. Reference TRBV15 and TRBJ2-5 proteins supply the regions before and after the CDR3; the full variable domain is: DAMVIQNPRYQVTQFGKPVTLSCSQTLNHNVMYWYQQKSSQAPKLLFHYYDKDFNNEADTPDNFQSRRPNTSFCFLDIRSPGLGDTAMYLCATSRQNPGRRETQYFGPGTRLLVL.